The 10 T cell receptor beta chains below were found in one sample sequenced in a study of T cell repertoires in cytomegalovirus infection. TCRdb reprocessed the reads with MiXCR, giving one entry per CDR3 protein. The sample lists approximately 260,000 distinct CDR3 sequences, 22% seen once, with roughly a fifth in the top ten. For these TCRs, the target antigens are not known. Source: cultured PBMCs, taken from culture after CMV antigen stimulation. The receptors originated from a human donor in good health (CMV status not recorded). Some clones in this sample may be carry-over from other donors' samples.

This clonotype showed up many times. This chain links TRBV7-8 with TRBJ2-1, with TRBD2 matching 9 bases. This CDR3 has 20 residues. V gave up 2 bases and J gave up 5 bases; unmatched junction bases: 19. Germline V gene lookup returns CDR1 SGHVS and CDR2 FQNEAQ. The CDR3: CASSLFVLTSGPEENNEQFF. CDR3 in DNA: TGTGCCAGCAGCTTATTTGTGTTGACTAGCGGACCTGAGGAGAACAATGAGCAGTTCTTC. Complete variable domain (other parts from reference TRBV7-8 and TRBJ2-1): GAGVSQSPRYKVAKRGQDVALRCDPISGHVSLFWYQQALGQGPEFLTYFQNEAQLDKSGLPSDRFFAERPEGSVSTLKIQRTQQEDSAVYLCASSLFVLTSGPEENNEQFFGPGTRLTVL.

This clonotype was observed a handful of times. J is TRBJ1-1 and V is TRBV6-1, with D hard to call. Germline loops: CDR1 MNHNS, CDR2 SASEGT. The germline V and J ends were trimmed by 6 bases and 0 bases, with 14 bases remaining between them. The CDR3 has 15 amino acids. CDR3 nucleotide sequence: TGTGCCAGCAGCCCCCCCTCTTTCCTGAACACTGAAGCTTTCTTT. Its protein product is CASSPPSFLNTEAFF.

The chain has TRBV10-3 and TRBJ1-2; tentatively, D is TRBD1 (6 bases). This CDR3 is built from 16 residues. V was cut by 8 bases and J by 1 base, with 20 bases left in between. CDR1 ENHRY and CDR2 SYGVKD come from the germline V gene. The CDR3 DNA is TGTGCCATCCGCTCTCAGGGGCGAGGGGTTAACTATGGCTACACCTTC. Protein sequence: CAIRSQGRGVNYGYTF.

This clonotype was detected a few times. For the CDR3, the DNA is TGTGCCAGCAGCTTCTGGGGGCACGAGCAGTACGTC. Its protein is CASSFWGHEQYV. The chain is built from TRBV11-2 and TRBJ2-7, with D perhaps matching TRBD1 (6 bases). Germline V gene data show CDR1 as SGHAT and CDR2 as FQNNGV. The V end lost 3 bases, the J end lost 5 bases, and 8 bases lay between the germline ends. This CDR3 has 12 amino acids.

The chain carries TRBV20-1 and TRBJ2-1; either TRBD1 or TRBD2 may supply D (5 bases each). Germline CDR1 and CDR2: DFQATT and SNEGSKA (reference sequence). V was pared by 3 bases and J by 3 bases, with 6 bases between. This CDR3 contains 12 residues. The CDR3 DNA sequence: TGCAGTGCTAGGGGGGACTACAATGAGCAGTTCTTC. This encodes CSARGDYNEQFF.

This clonotype showed up just a few times. This sequence joins TRBV6-2 or TRBV6-3 and TRBJ2-6, with D perhaps given as TRBD1 or TRBD2 (5 bases each). Germline CDR1 is MNHEY and CDR2 is SVGEGT. V lost 5 bases and J lost 0, with 8 bases in between. The CDR3 has 15 residues. The chain's CDR3 is CASSRDASGANVLTF. The CDR3 nucleotides are TGTGCCAGCAGTCGGGACGCCTCTGGGGCCAACGTCCTGACTTTC.

This rearrangement joins TRBV6-1 to TRBJ2-1; the match to TRBD2 covers 11 bases. Germline CDR1 MNHNS, CDR2 SASEGT. V was clipped by 8 bases and J by 3 bases; unmatched bases: 3. There are 14 residues in the CDR3. The CDR3 DNA follows: TGTGCCAGCGCGGGACTAGCGGACTACAATGAGCAGTTCTTC. As protein: CASAGLADYNEQFF.

For this clonotype: A much larger clone lies a single base off, so this may be a read error. The chain is built from TRBV7-2 and TRBJ1-1; TRBD1 is a possible D gene (5 bases). The CDR3 runs 16 residues. From germline, CDR1 is SGHTA and CDR2 FQGNSA. CDR3 protein: CAGSSTLGLLNTEAFF. CDR3 DNA sequence: TGTGCCGGCAGCTCAACCTTGGGGCTCCTGAACACTGAAGCTTTCTTT.

This clonotype has more than one count but fewer than ten. This chain joins TRBV28 and TRBJ1-2; 10 bases agree with TRBD1. CDR3 length equals 16 residues. The V gene's germline CDR1 is MDHEN and CDR2 SYDVKM. Trimming took 3 bases from V and 2 from J; bases not matched to a gene: 6. This CDR3 is CASSFRGGQGNYGYTF. The DNA of the CDR3 is TGTGCCAGCAGTTTCCGGGGGGGACAGGGGAACTATGGCTACACCTTC.

This clonotype came up a few times. The rearrangement joins TRBV4-2 to TRBJ2-1; 8 bases are shared with TRBD2. With 0 bases clipped from V and 3 bases from J, the junction kept 7 bases outside the gene matches. The CDR3 sequence is 17 residues long. CDR1 is LGHNA, CDR2 YNFKEQ, per germline. CDR3 in amino acids: CASSQDLERGYYNEQFF. CDR3 nucleotide sequence: TGTGCCAGCAGCCAAGATCTGGAGCGGGGGTACTACAATGAGCAGTTCTTC.